Shown below are 28 T cell receptor beta chains from a single sample sequenced in a study of blood T cell repertoires in COVID-19. Some clones are missing from TCRdb's copy, which holds only in-frame ones; the method was immunoSEQ multiplex PCR. The repertoire includes around 140,000 clones, about 86% of them detected once, and 2.4% sits in the top ten. The sequencing input was PBMCs or T cells enriched from blood (not recorded which). Receptors were obtained from a man in his forties with acute COVID-19.

The genes are TRBV12-3 or TRBV12-4 and TRBJ1-1; D is unclear. With 3 bases removed from V and 8 bases from J, the gap between germline ends came to 7 bases. The CDR3 loop spans 11 amino acids. CDR3 sequence reads: CASSLTREAFF. As DNA, the CDR3 is TGTGCCAGCAGTTTGACAAGAGAAGCTTTCTTT.

V is TRBV28 and J is TRBJ1-1; D might be TRBD1 (5 bases). CDR1 MDHEN and CDR2 SYDVKM come from the germline V gene. V was shortened by 3 bases and J by 6 bases, with 11 bases between the two germline ends. This CDR3 has 13 residues. DNA of the CDR3: TGTGCCAGCAGTTTGTGGGGCGAGGCTGAAGCTTTCTTT. Amino acid sequence: CASSLWGEAEAFF.

The V and J genes are TRBV12-5 and TRBJ2-6, with D unclear. This CDR3 is built from 13 residues. Germline V CDR1 and CDR2: LGHNT, FRNRAP. V was pared by 8 bases and J by 0 bases, with 5 bases between. The DNA for the CDR3 is TGTGCTAGTAGCGCCTCTGGGGCCAACGTCCTGACTTTC. The encoded protein is CASSASGANVLTF.

In its sample, this clone was seen once. This chain connects TRBV19 to TRBJ1-2; a possible D gene is TRBD1 (5 bases). Germline values: CDR1 LNHDA, CDR2 SQIVND (reference sequence). This CDR3 contains 14 residues. The ends were cut back, 3 bases at V and 5 bases at J, with 13 bases in the middle. The CDR3 sequence: CASSIRTPAYGYTF. The CDR3 DNA is TGTGCCAGTAGTATTCGGACACCGGCTTATGGCTACACCTTC.

CDR3 nucleotides: TGTGCCAGCAGCTTAGAAGTTAGCGGGAGTCAGAAGCAGTACTTC. Translated, it gives CASSLEVSGSQKQYF. V gene TRBV7-2 combines with J gene TRBJ2-7, with TRBD2 matching over 9 bases. With 1 base clipped from V and 8 bases from J, the junction kept 9 bases outside the gene matches. The CDR3 totals 15 residues. Germline CDR1 is SGHTA and CDR2 is FQGNSA.

The V call is TRBV7-2, the J call TRBJ2-1; tentative D call: TRBD1 (5 bases). In germline, CDR1 is SGHTA, CDR2 FQGNSA. The CDR3 is made up of 12 amino acids. Between the trimmed V and J ends, which lost 6 bases and 7 bases, there was a span of 10 bases. For the CDR3, the DNA is TGTGCCAGCAGTCGACAGAAGAATGAGCAGTTCTTC. It encodes CASSRQKNEQFF.

The chain links TRBV12-3 or TRBV12-4 to TRBJ1-2; tentatively, D is TRBD1 (6 bases). The ends were cut back, 6 bases at V and 8 bases at J, with 13 bases in the middle. This CDR3 contains 12 residues. The CDR3 DNA reads as TGTGCCAGCAGCCGGGGGGCGCGAGGCTACACCTTC. Translation gives CASSRGARGYTF.

The rearrangement uses TRBV19 and TRBJ2-2, with 8 bases lining up with TRBD1. Germline V gives CDR1 LNHDA, CDR2 SQIVND (reference sequence). The CDR3 is 14 amino acids. J lost 7 bases, V lost 10 bases, and 11 bases had no gene match. The CDR3 DNA reads TGTGCCACCAATAGGCAGGGGGCAATCGGGGAGCTGTTTTTT. Translated: CATNRQGAIGELFF. The entire variable domain, with the rest obtained from reference TRBV19 and TRBJ2-2, is as follows: DGGITQSPKYLFRKEGQNVTLSCEQNLNHDAMYWYRQDPGQGLRLIYYSQIVNDFQKGDIAEGYSVSREKKESFPLTVTSAQKNPTAFYLCATNRQGAIGELFFGEGSRLTVL.

V usage is TRBV7-3 and J usage is TRBJ2-6; D might be TRBD2 (6 bases). Germline loops: CDR1 SGHTA, CDR2 FQGTGA. There are 17 residues in the CDR3. V was clipped by 1 base and J by 2 bases, with 12 bases between them. The CDR3 DNA sequence: TGTGCCAGCAGCTTAAACCAGGGAGGAACTGGGGCCAACGTCCTGACTTTC. Protein: CASSLNQGGTGANVLTF.

A note on this clone: Other DNA sequences in the same sample also yield this CDR3. This chain connects TRBV7-2 to TRBJ1-1; no clear D gene. Trimming pared 2 bases from V and 3 bases from J, leaving 7 bases between. This CDR3 comprises 13 residues. CDR1 is SGHTA, CDR2 FQGNSA, per germline. The CDR3 sequence: CASSLSRDTEAFF. In nucleotides, the CDR3 is TGTGCCAGCAGCTTATCGAGGGACACTGAAGCTTTCTTT.

This clone was seen a single time. J is TRBJ2-1 and V is TRBV7-9; the D gene is possibly TRBD2 (5 bases). Looked up from germline, CDR1 is SEHNR and CDR2 is FQNEAQ (reference sequence). The germline V and J ends were trimmed by 8 bases and 10 bases, with 18 bases remaining between them. The CDR3 runs to 13 residues. CDR3 nucleotides: TGTGCCAGCTTTGGGAGACCCAACGACGAGCAGTTCTTC. It translates to CASFGRPNDEQFF.

This chain joins TRBV25-1 and TRBJ1-1; D is undetermined. The V end was cut by 6 bases, the J end by 7 bases, with 12 bases between. CDR1 and CDR2 (germline): MGHDK, SYGVNS. The CDR3 totals 12 residues. CDR3 DNA sequence: TGTGCCAGCAGGATGGCCGGGAGTGAAGCTTTCTTT. This translates into CASRMAGSEAFF.

The chain links TRBV5-1 to TRBJ1-2; D unclear. CDR3 length: 13 residues. Per the germline V gene, CDR1 is SGHRS and CDR2 is YFSETQ. Trimming left V 1 base short and J 2 bases short, with 6 bases between. CDR3: CASSLFQNYGYTF. CDR3 in DNA: TGCGCCAGCAGCTTGTTCCAGAACTATGGCTACACCTTC.

This chain uses TRBV30 with TRBJ2-5; no firm D call. The V gene's germline CDR1 is GTSNPN and CDR2 SVGIG (reference sequence). The CDR3 sequence is 12 residues long. Trimming took 0 bases from V and 5 from J, leaving 7 bases between them. The chain's CDR3 is CAWSVIEETQYF. The CDR3 nucleotides are TGTGCCTGGAGTGTAATTGAGGAGACCCAGTACTTC.

The rearrangement uses TRBV6-5 and TRBJ2-2; D might be TRBD1 (5 bases). V was trimmed by 0 bases and J by 0 bases, leaving 8 bases between them. The CDR3 loop spans 16 amino acids. Germline assignment: CDR1 MNHEY and CDR2 SVGAGI. The CDR3 reads CASSYSPGTNTGELFF. In DNA, the CDR3 is TGTGCCAGCAGTTACTCGCCAGGGACGAACACCGGGGAGCTGTTTTTT.

Notes on this clone: One end of the junction varies from germline; a read error may be responsible. The CDR3, as DNA: TGTGCCAGCCGTTTTCATAACACTGAAGCTTTCTTT. The encoded protein is CASRFHNTEAFF. The rearrangement joins TRBV12-3 or TRBV12-4 to TRBJ1-1, with D unresolved. The CDR3 contains 12 residues.

This chain links TRBV7-2 with TRBJ2-5; 12 bases are shared with TRBD2. V shed 1 base and J 4 bases; nucleotides not matched to a gene: 4. CDR1 SGHTA and CDR2 FQGNSA come from the germline V gene. The CDR3 runs 16 residues. The DNA of the CDR3 is TGTGCCAGCAGCTTAGGACTAGCGGGAGAGGTAGAGACCCAGTACTTC. Protein sequence: CASSLGLAGEVETQYF.

CDR3 in amino acids: CAWSTGQPQLETQYF. The CDR3 DNA follows: TGTGCCTGGAGTACCGGACAGCCGCAGTTAGAGACCCAGTACTTC. The gene calls are TRBV30 and TRBJ2-5; a possible D gene is TRBD1 (6 bases). The CDR3 runs to 15 residues. Trimming left V 2 bases short and J 4 bases short, with 17 bases between. Germline-derived CDR1 and CDR2 are GTSNPN and SVGIG (reference sequence).

The rearrangement uses TRBV11-2 and TRBJ1-2; 12 bases fit TRBD1. CDR1 is SGHAT, CDR2 FQNNGV, per germline. V lost 1 base to trimming and J lost 14 bases; unmatched junction nucleotides: 2. The CDR3 has 12 residues. The CDR3 reads CASSLGDRGQTF. CDR3 nucleotide sequence: TGTGCCAGCAGCTTAGGGGACAGGGGGCAGACCTTC.

V is TRBV7-8 and J is TRBJ2-1; D remains ambiguous. CDR3 length: 13 amino acids. CDR1 is SGHVS and CDR2 is FQNEAQ in the germline V gene. The V end was cut by 4 bases, the J end by 5 bases, with 9 bases between. The CDR3 protein is CASSSQRNNEQFF. CDR3 coding DNA: TGTGCCAGCAGCTCCCAGAGGAACAATGAGCAGTTCTTC. The full variable domain, completed using reference TRBV7-8 and TRBJ2-1, is GAGVSQSPRYKVAKRGQDVALRCDPISGHVSLFWYQQALGQGPEFLTYFQNEAQLDKSGLPSDRFFAERPEGSVSTLKIQRTQQEDSAVYLCASSSQRNNEQFFGPGTRLTVL.

The sample holds a few counts of this clone. The J gene is TRBJ1-1, the V gene TRBV3-1 (or the pseudogene TRBV3-2), with 7 bases that match TRBD1. The CDR3 extends over 13 amino acids. J was trimmed by 10 bases and V by 1 base; bases with no gene match: 6. Germline-derived CDR1 and CDR2 are LGHDT and YNNKEL (reference sequence). CDR3: CASSQVPGTAAFF. In DNA form, the CDR3 reads TGTGCCAGCAGCCAAGTACCCGGGACAGCAGCTTTCTTT.

The V and J genes are TRBV5-1 and TRBJ1-1; D is uncertain. CDR1 SGHRS and CDR2 YFSETQ come from the germline V gene. V was clipped by 3 bases and J by 4 bases, with 13 bases between them. This CDR3 is built from 14 residues. The DNA of the CDR3 is TGCGCCAGCAGCTACCCACGGGAGAGCACTGAAGCTTTCTTT. This translates into CASSYPRESTEAFF.

This sequence joins TRBV3-1 (or the pseudogene TRBV3-2) and TRBJ1-6; possibly TRBD1 for D (5 bases). The V end was cut by 1 base, the J end by 8 bases, with 12 bases between. Germline V CDR1 and CDR2: LGHDT, YNNKEL (reference sequence). The CDR3 is 15 residues long. This CDR3 reads CASSQVGVGDSPLHF. The CDR3 nucleotides read TGTGCCAGCAGCCAAGTGGGTGTAGGGGATTCACCCCTCCACTTT.

This sequence joins TRBV27 and TRBJ2-7, with TRBD1 identical over 10 bases. The CDR3 loop spans 16 amino acids. Trimming removed 5 bases from V and 2 bases from J; junction bases left unmatched: 9. Looked up from germline, CDR1 is MNHEY and CDR2 is SMNVEV (reference sequence). Here the CDR3 DNA reads TGTGCCAGCAGTCCCAATGGGGACAGGGGAACCTACGAGCAGTACTTC. This gives the protein CASSPNGDRGTYEQYF.

The V gene is TRBV3-1 (or the pseudogene TRBV3-2), the J gene TRBJ2-1, with D perhaps matching TRBD2 (5 bases). This CDR3 spans 15 amino acids. V lost 4 bases and J lost 0, with 10 bases in between. Per the germline V gene, CDR1 is LGHDT and CDR2 is YNNKEL (reference sequence). DNA of the CDR3: TGTGCCAGCAGCCGGGAGTTAAGCTCCTACAATGAGCAGTTCTTC. Translating it yields CASSRELSSYNEQFF.

With regard to this clone: At one end the junction does not follow the germline gene, possibly because of a read error. V is TRBV2 and J is TRBJ2-3; D call uncertain. CDR1 SNHLY and CDR2 FYNNEI come from the germline V gene. The length of the CDR3 is 14 residues. The CDR3 here is CASSQILSTDTQYF. The CDR3 DNA is TGTGCCAGCAGTCAAATACTAAGCACGGATACGCAGTATTTT.

This rearrangement joins TRBV18 to TRBJ1-3; D gene unclear. The CDR3 spans 16 residues. CDR1 and CDR2 from the germline V gene are KGHSH and LQKENI. V lost 0 bases, J lost 0 bases, and 9 bases lay in between. The CDR3 region is CASSPPGGSSGNTIYF. The DNA of the CDR3 is TGTGCCAGCTCACCACCAGGCGGGAGCTCTGGAAACACCATATATTTT.

This sequence joins TRBV18 and TRBJ2-5, with D uncertain. Trimming cost V 3 bases and J 0 bases, with 5 bases left between them. This CDR3 comprises 13 residues. The V gene's germline CDR1 is KGHSH and CDR2 LQKENI. The CDR3 loop is CASSPSYQETQYF. CDR3 DNA: TGTGCCAGCTCACCCTCGTACCAAGAGACCCAGTACTTC. Supplemented by reference TRBV18 and TRBJ2-5, the full variable domain reads NAGVMQNPRHLVRRRGQEARLRCSPMKGHSHVYWYRQLPEEGLKFMVYLQKENIIDESGMPKERFSAEFPKEGPSILRIQQVVRGDSAAYFCASSPSYQETQYFGPGTRLLVL.